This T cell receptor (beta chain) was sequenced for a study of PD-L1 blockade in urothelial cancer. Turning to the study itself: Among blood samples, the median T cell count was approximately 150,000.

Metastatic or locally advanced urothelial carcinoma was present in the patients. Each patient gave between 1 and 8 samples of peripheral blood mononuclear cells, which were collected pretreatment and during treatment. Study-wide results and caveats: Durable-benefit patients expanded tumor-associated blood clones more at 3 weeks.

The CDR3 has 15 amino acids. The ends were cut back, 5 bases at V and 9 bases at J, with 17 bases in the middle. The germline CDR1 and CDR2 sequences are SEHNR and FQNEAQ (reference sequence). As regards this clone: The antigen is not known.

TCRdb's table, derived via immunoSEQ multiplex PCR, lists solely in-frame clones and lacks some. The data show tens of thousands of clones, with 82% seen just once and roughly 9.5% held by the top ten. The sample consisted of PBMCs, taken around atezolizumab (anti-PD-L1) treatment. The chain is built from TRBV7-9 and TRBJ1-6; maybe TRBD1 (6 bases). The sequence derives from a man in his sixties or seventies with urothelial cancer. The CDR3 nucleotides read TGTGCCAGCAGCCCCCGGGACATAAATGCTTCACCCCTCCACTTT. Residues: CASSPRDINASPLHF.